The source of this T cell receptor (beta chain) is a study of cytomegalovirus exposure and HLA in healthy donors. General study results and limits: The authors reported that TCR beta sequences could predict HLA-A and HLA-B alleles. These predictions were accurate for most subjects in the first cohort. Serostatus for CMV was the only available immune exposure information. Trimming of TCR beta V- and J-genes showed a link, identified in a later analysis, to a missense DCLRE1C variant.

The CDR3 has 14 residues. Germline assignment: CDR1 SNHLY and CDR2 FYNNEI. V shed 7 bases, J shed 3 bases, and the junction held 6 bases outside the gene matches. On this clone itself: Its matching antigen is unknown.

It was with 60 Vbeta and 13 Jbeta primers that the PCR ran. Produced via immunoSEQ multiplex PCR; TCRdb's table is partial and in-frame only. This repertoire shows tens of thousands of clones, about 89% found once; its top ten account for approximately 9.2%. This TCR derives from a man between 25 and 39 years old in good health and CMV-seropositive. The rearrangement links TRBV2 to TRBJ1-5; 7 bases map to TRBD1. Sequenced material: PBMCs. DNA for the CDR3: TGTGCCAGCACCCAGACAGGGCCCAATCAGCCCCAGCATTTT. Encoded protein: CASTQTGPNQPQHF.